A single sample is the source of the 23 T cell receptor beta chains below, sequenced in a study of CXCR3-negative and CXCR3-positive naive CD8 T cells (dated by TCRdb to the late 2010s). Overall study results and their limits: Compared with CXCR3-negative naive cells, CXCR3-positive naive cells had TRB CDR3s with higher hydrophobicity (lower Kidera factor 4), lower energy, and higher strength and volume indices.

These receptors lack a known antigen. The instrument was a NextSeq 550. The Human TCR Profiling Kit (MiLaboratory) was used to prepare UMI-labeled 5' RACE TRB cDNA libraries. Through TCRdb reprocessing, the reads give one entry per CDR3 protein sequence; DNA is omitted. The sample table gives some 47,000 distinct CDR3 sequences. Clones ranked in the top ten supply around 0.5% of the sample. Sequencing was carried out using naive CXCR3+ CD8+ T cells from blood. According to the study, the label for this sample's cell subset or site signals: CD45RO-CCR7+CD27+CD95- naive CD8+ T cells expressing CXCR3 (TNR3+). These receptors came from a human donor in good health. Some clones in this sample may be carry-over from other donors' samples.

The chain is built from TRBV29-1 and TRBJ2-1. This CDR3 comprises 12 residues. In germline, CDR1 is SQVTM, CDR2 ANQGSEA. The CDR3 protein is CSVETNYNEQFF.

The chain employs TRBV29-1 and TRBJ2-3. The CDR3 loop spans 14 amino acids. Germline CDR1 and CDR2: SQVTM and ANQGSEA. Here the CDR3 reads CSVEEGLPTDTQYF.

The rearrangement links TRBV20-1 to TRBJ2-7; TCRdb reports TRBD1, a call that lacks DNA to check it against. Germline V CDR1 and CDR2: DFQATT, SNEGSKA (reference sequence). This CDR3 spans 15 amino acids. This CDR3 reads CSATGRDRVVLEQYF.

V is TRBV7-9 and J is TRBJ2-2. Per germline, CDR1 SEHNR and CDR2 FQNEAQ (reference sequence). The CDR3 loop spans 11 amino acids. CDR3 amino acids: CASNPAGELFF.

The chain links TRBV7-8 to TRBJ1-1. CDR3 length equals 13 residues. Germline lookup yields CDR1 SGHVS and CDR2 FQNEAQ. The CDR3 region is CASTNPRVFEAFF.

CDR3 in amino acids: CSARSLDRDRSSYEQYF. The chain recombines TRBV20-1 with TRBJ2-7; TCRdb selects TRBD1, and the lack of DNA leaves this call unchecked. Germline V gene lookup returns CDR1 DFQATT and CDR2 SNEGSKA (reference sequence). This CDR3 spans 17 amino acids.

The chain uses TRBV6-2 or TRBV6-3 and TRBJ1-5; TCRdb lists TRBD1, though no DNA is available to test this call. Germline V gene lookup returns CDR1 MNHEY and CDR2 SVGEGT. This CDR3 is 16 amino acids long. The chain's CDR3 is CASSYHGTASNQPQHF.

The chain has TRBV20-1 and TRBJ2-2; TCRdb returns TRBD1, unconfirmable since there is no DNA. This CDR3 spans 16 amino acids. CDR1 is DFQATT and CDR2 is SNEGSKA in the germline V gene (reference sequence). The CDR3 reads CSASDRDRGDTGELFF.

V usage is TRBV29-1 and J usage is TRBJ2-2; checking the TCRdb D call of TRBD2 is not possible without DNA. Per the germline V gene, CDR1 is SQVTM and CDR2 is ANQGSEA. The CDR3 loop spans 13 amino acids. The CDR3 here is CSALSPNTGELFF.

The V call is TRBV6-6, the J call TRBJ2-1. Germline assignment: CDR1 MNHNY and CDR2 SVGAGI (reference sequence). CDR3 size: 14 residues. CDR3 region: CAILADSSYNEQFF.

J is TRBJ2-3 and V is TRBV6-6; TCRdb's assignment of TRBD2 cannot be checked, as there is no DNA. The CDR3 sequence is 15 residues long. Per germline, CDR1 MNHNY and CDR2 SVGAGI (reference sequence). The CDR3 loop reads CASVDRDWSTDTQYF.

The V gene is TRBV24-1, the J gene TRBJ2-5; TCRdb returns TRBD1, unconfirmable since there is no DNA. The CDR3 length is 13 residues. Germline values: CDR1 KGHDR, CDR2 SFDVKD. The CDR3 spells CATRGTAQETQYF.

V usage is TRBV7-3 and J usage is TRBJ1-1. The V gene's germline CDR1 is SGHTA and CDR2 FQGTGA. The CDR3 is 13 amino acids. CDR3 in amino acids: CASSSLPEAEAFF.

The CDR3 reads CASSSGPQSSYNSPLHF. The J gene is TRBJ1-6, the V gene TRBV7-9. CDR1 SEHNR and CDR2 FQNEAQ come from the germline V gene (reference sequence). This CDR3 is built from 17 residues. Full variable domain (missing parts from reference TRBV7-9 and TRBJ1-6): DTGVSQNPRHKITKRGQNVTFRCDPISEHNRLYWYRQTLGQGPEFLTYFQNEAQLEKSRLLSDRFSAERPKGSFSTLEIQRTEQGDSAMYLCASSSGPQSSYNSPLHFGNGTRLTVT.

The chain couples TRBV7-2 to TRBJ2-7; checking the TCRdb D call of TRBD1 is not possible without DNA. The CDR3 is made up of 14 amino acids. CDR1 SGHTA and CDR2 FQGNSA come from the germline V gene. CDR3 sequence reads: CASSFLGGFYEQYF.

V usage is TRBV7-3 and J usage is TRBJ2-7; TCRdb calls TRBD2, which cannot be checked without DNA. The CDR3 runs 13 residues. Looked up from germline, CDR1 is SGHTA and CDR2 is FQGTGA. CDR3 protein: CASSPSYSYEQYF. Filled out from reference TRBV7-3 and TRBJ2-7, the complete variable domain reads GAGVSQTPSNKVTEKGKYVELRCDPISGHTALYWYRQSLGQGPEFLIYFQGTGAADDSGLPNDRFFAVRPEGSVSTLKIQRTERGDSAVYLCASSPSYSYEQYFGPGTRLTVT.

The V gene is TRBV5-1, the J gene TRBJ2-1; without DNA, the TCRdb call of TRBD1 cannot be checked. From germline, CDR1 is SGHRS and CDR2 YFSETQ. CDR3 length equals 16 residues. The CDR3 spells CASALSGQGLGGEQFF. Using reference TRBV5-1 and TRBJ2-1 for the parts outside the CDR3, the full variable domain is KAGVTQTPRYLIKTRGQQVTLSCSPISGHRSVSWYQQTPGQGLQFLFEYFSETQRNKGNFPGRFSGRQFSNSRSEMNVSTLELGDSALYLCASALSGQGLGGEQFFGPGTRLTVL.

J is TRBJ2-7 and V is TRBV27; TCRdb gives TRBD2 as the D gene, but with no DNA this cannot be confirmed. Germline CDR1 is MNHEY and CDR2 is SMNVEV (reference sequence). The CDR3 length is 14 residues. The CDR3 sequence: CASSYARTDYEQYF.

The CDR3 is CASSQERWASDNEQFF. This chain links TRBV4-3 with TRBJ2-1. Germline V CDR1 and CDR2: LGHNA, YSLEER. The CDR3 sequence is 16 residues long.

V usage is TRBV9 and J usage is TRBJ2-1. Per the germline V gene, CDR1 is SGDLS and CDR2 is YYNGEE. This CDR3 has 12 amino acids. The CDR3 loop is CASSVVEGEQFF.

Here the CDR3 reads CASSWERNTEAFF. This rearrangement joins TRBV7-9 to TRBJ1-1. Germline-derived CDR1 and CDR2 are SEHNR and FQNEAQ (reference sequence). The CDR3 has 13 amino acids.

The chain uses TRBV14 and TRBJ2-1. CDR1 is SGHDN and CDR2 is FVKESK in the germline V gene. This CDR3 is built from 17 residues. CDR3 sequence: CASSQEGLLFSYNEQFF.

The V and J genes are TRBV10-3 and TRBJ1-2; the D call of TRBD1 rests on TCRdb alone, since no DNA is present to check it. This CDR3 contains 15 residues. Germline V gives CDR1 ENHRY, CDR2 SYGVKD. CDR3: CAISEQDSLYYGYTF.